The clone carrying this T cell receptor gamma chain was detected a few times. Its cognate antigen is unknown. TCRdb's listed protein matches a much larger clone and diverges from this DNA's translation at residue 11, likely through a read error; the protein shown comes from the DNA. These data originate in a study of γδ T cells in repeated Plasmodium falciparum infection. Study as a whole: Timepoints: baseline, immediately before selected infections, and 21 days after every infection.

CDR3 length: 18 residues. Germline V gives CDR1 GITISATS, CDR2 ISYDGTV (reference sequence). Flow sorting of PBMC yielded separate Vgamma9/Vdelta2+ and Vdelta2-negative gammadelta T cell populations for bulk repertoire analysis. TCRdb re-called clones from the multiplex PCR reads using CATT. Here the sample spans some 30,000 gamma-chain clones, 1.4% being singletons. General study findings and limits: Repeated controlled infections reportedly drove waves of new clonotype selection in Vdelta2-negative, mostly Vdelta1+, gammadelta repertoires. Compared with Australian children, Malian Vdelta2-negative repertoires seemed more clonal, less diverse, less shared.

Sequencing was done on a sample of gamma-delta T cells from blood. The chain joins TRGV9 to TRGJP. Matching the DNA to germline supplied the J gene, which TCRdb does not give. This receptor was identified in a pool of human donors (malaria-infected and uninfected, not separated). The CDR3 spells CALWEVLEVESGKKIKVF. The DNA for the CDR3 is TGTGCCTTGTGGGAGGTGCTCGAGGTCGAGTCGGGCAAAAAAATCAAGGTATTT.